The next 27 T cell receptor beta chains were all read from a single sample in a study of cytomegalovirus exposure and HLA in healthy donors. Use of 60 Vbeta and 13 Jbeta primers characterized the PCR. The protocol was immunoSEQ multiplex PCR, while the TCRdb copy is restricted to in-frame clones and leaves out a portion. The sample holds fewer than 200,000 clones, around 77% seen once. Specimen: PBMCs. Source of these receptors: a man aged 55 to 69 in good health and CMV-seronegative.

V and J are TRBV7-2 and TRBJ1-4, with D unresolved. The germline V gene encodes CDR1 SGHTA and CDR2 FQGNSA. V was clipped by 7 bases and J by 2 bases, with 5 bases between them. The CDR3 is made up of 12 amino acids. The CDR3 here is CASTRTNEKLFF. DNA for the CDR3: TGTGCCAGCACCCGGACTAATGAAAAACTGTTTTTT.

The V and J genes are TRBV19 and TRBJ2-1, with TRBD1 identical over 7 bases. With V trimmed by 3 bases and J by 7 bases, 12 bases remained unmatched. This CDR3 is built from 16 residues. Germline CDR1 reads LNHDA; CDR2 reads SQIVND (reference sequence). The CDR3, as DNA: TGTGCCAGTAGTATTAATGAGGGGGCAGTTTTAAATGAGCAGTTCTTC. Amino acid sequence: CASSINEGAVLNEQFF.

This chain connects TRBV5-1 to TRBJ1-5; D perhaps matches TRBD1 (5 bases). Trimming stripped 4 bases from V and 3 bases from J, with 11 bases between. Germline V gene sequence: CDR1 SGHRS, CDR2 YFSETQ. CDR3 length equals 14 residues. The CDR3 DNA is TGCGCCAGCAGCGAAGGGGTCCACAATCAGCCCCAGCATTTT. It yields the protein CASSEGVHNQPQHF.

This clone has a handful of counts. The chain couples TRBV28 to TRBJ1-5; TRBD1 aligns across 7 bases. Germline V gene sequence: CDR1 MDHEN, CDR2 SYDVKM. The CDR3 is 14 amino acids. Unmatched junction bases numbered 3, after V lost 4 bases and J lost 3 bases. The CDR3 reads CASSSGGTNQPQHF. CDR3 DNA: TGTGCCAGCAGTTCAGGGGGTACCAATCAGCCCCAGCATTTT.

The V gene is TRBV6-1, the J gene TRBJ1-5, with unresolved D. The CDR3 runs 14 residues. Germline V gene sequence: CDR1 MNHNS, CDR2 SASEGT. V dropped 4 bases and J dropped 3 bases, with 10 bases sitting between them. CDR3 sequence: CASSGGRNNQPQHF. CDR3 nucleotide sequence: TGTGCCAGCAGTGGAGGGCGGAACAATCAGCCCCAGCATTTT.

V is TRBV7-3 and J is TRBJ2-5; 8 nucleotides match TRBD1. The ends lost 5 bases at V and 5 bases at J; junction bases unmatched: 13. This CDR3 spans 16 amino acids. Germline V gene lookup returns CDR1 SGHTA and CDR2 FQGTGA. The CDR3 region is CASSINGQGSGETQYF. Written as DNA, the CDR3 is TGTGCCAGCAGCATAAACGGACAGGGCTCGGGGGAGACCCAGTACTTC.

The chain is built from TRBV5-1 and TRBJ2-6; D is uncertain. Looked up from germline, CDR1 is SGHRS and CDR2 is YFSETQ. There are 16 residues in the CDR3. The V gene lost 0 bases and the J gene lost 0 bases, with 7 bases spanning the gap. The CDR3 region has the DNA TGCGCCAGCAGCTTGGAGGCAGGCTCTGGGGCCAACGTCCTGACTTTC. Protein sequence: CASSLEAGSGANVLTF.

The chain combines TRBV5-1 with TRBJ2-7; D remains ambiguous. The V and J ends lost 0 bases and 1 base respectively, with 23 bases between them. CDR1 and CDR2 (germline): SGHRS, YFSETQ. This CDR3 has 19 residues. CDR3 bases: TGCGCCAGCAGCTTGGAGTTTGGTGCCCTTAACCTCGGTTCCTACGAGCAGTACTTC. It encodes CASSLEFGALNLGSYEQYF.

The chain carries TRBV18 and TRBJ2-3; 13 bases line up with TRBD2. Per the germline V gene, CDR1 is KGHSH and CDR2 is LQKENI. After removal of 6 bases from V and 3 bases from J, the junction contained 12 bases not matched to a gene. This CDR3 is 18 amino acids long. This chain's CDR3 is CASSPPGLAGSFTDTQYF. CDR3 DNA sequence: TGTGCCAGCTCCCCTCCGGGACTAGCGGGAAGCTTTACAGATACGCAGTATTTT.

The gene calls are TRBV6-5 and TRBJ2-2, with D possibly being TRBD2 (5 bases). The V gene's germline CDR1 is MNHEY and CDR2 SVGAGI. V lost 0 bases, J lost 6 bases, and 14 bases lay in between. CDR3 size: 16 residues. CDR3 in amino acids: CASSYSGSGLSGELFF. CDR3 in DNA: TGTGCCAGCAGTTACTCGGGCTCGGGGTTGTCCGGGGAGCTGTTTTTT.

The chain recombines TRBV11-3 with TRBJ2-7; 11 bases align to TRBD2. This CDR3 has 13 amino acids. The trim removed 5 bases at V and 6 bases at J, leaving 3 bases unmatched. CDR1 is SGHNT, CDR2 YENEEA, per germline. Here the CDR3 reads CASSLGLAGEQYF. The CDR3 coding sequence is TGTGCCAGCAGCCTAGGACTAGCGGGCGAGCAGTACTTC.

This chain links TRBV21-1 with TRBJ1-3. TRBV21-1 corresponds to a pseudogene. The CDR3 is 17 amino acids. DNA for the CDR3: TGTGCCAGCAGCAGAGGTCGGGAGAGGGTCCCCGGGGACACCATATATTTT. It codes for CASSRGRERVPGDTIYF.

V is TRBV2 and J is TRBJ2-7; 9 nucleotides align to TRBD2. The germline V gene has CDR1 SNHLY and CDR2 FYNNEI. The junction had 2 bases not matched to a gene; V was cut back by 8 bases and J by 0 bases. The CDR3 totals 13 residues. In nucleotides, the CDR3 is TGTGCCAGCTGTAGCGGGAGCTCCTACGAGCAGTACTTC. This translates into CASCSGSSYEQYF.

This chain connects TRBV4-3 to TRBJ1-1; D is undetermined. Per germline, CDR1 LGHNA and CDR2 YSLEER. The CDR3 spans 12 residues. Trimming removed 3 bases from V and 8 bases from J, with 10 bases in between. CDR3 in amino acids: CASSHNRREAFF. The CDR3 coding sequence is TGCGCCAGCAGCCATAACAGAAGAGAAGCTTTCTTT.

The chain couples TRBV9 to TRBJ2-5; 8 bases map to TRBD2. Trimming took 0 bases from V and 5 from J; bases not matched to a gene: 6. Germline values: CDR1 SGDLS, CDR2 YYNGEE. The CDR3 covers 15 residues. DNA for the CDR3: TGTGCCAGCAGCGTAGAAGGGACTAGAAAGGAGACCCAGTACTTC. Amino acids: CASSVEGTRKETQYF.

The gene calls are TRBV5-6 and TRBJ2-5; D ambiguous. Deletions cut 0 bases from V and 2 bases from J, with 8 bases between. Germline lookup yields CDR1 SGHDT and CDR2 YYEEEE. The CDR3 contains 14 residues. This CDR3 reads CASSLGLAQETQYF. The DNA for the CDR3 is TGTGCCAGCAGCTTGGGACTGGCGCAAGAGACCCAGTACTTC.

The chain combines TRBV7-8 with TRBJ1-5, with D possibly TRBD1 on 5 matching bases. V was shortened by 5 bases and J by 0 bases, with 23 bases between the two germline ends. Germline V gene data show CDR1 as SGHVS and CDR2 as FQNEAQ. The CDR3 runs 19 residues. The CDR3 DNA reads TGTGCCAGCAGCCCAGCTGGGGGGACCAGCTTCAGTAGCAATCAGCCCCAGCATTTT. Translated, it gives CASSPAGGTSFSSNQPQHF.

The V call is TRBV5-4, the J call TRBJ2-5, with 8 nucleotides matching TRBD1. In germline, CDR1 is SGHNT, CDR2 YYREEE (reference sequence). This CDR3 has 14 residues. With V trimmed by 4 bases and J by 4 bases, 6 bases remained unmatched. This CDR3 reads CASSPDREGETQYF. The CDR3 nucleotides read TGTGCCAGCAGCCCGGACAGGGAAGGAGAGACCCAGTACTTC.

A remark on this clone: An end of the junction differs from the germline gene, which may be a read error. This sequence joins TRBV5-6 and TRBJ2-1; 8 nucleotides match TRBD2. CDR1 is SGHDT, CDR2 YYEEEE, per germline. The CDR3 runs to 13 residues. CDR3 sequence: CRFGTRGYNEQFF. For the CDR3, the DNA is TGCCGTTTCGGGACTAGGGGCTACAATGAGCAGTTCTTC.

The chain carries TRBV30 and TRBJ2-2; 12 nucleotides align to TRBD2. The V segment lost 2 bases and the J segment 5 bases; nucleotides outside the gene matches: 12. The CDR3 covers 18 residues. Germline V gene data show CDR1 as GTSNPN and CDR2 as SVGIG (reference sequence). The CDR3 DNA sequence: TGTGCCTGGAGTCGCTATCGACTAGCGGGAGAGGGGACCGGGGAGCTGTTTTTT. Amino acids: CAWSRYRLAGEGTGELFF. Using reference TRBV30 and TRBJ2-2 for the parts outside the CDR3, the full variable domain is SQTIHQWPATLVQPVGSPLSLECTVEGTSNPNLYWYRQAAGRGLQLLFYSVGIGQISSEVPQNLSASRPQDRQFILSSKKLLLSDSGFYLCAWSRYRLAGEGTGELFFGEGSRLTVL.

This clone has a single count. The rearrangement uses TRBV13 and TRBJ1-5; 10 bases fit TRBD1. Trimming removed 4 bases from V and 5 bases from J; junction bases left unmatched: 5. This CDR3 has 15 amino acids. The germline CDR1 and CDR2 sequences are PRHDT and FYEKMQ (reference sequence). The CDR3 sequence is CASSSGGTGDQPQHF. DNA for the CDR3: TGTGCCAGCAGCTCCGGCGGGACAGGGGATCAGCCCCAGCATTTT.

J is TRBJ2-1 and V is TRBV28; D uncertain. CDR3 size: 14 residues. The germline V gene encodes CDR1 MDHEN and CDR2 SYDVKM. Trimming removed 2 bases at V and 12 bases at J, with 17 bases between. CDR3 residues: CASSLTASTKRQFF. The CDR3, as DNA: TGTGCCAGCAGTTTAACGGCTTCTACTAAGAGGCAGTTCTTC.

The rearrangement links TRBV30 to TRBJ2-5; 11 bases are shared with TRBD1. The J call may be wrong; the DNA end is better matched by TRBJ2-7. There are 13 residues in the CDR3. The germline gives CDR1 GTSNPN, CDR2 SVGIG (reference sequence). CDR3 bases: TGTGCCTGGAAGAGGGACAGGGGGTACGAGCAGTACTTC. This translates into CAWKRDRGYEQYF.

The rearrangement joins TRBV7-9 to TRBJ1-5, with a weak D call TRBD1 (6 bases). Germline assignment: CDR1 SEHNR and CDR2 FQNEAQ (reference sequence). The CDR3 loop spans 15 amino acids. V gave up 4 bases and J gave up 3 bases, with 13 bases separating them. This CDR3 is CASSSGQVPNQPQHF. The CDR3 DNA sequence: TGTGCCAGCAGCTCGGGACAAGTACCCAATCAGCCCCAGCATTTT.

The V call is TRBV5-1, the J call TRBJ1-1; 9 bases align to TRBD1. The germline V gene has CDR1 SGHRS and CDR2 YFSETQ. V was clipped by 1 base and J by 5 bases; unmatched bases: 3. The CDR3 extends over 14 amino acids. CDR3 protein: CASSLNGQGTEAFF. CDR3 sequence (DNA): TGCGCCAGCAGCTTGAACGGACAGGGGACTGAAGCTTTCTTT.

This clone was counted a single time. The CDR3 coding sequence is TGTGCCAGCAACCCCAGGACTAGCGGGGAGTACGAGCAGTACTTC. This gives the protein CASNPRTSGEYEQYF. The V and J genes are TRBV7-8 and TRBJ2-7; the match to TRBD2 covers 12 bases. Trimming at V came to 7 bases and at J to 4 bases, leaving 8 bases not matched to a gene. Germline V gene lookup returns CDR1 SGHVS and CDR2 FQNEAQ. CDR3 length: 15 amino acids.

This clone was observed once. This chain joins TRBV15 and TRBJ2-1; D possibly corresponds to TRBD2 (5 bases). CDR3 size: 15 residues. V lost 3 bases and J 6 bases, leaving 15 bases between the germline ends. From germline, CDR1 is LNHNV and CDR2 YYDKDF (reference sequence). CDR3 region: CATSSIDYSGNEQFF. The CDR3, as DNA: TGTGCCACCAGCAGTATCGACTATTCGGGCAATGAGCAGTTCTTC.